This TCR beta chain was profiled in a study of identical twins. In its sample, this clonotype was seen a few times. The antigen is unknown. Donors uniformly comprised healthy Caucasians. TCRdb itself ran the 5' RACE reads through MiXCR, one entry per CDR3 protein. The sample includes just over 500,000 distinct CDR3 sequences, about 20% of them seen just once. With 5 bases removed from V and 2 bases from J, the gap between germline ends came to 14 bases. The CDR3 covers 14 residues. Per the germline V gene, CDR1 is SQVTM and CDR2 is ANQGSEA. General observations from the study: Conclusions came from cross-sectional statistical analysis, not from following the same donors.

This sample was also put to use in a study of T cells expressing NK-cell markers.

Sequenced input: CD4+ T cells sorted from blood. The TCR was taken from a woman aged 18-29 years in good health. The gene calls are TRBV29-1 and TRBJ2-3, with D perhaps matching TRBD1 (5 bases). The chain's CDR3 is CSVKGLWSTDTQYF. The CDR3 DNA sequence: TGCAGCGTTAAGGGGTTATGGTCCACAGATACGCAGTATTTT.